This T cell receptor (beta chain) was sequenced in a study of blood T cell repertoires in COVID-19. Study as a whole: PBMCs, B-cell-depleted T cells, or T cells were the source of the cDNA or gDNA that made up the material.

V dropped 3 bases and J dropped 0 bases, with 10 bases sitting between them. Germline loops: CDR1 LNHDA, CDR2 SQIVND (reference sequence). The CDR3 length is 15 residues. Clones were sequenced by immunoSEQ multiplex PCR, and TCRdb holds only the in-frame ones, with some missing. The data contain about 180,000 clones, over 70% of them singletons. The chain links TRBV19 to TRBJ2-3; no clear D gene. The sequence was collected from a middle-aged woman with COVID-19, enrolled during active disease. The sequencing input was peripheral blood. Written as DNA, the CDR3 is TGTGCCAGTAGTATTGGCGGAGTTAGCACAGATACGCAGTATTTT. This codes for CASSIGGVSTDTQYF.